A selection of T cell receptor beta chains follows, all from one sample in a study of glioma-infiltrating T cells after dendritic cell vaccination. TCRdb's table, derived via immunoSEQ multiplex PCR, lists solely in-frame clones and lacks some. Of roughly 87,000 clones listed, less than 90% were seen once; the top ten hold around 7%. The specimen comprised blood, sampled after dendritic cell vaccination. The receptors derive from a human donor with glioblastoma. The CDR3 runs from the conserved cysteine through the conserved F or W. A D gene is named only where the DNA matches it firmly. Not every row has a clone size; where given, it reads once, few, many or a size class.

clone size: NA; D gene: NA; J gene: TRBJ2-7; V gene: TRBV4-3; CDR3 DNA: TGCGCCAGCAGCCGGGTACAGGGTTCTGGGGACGAGCAGTACTTC; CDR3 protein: CASSRVQGSGDEQYF
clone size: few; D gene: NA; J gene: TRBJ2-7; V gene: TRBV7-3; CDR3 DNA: TGTGCCAGCAGCCGAGCGGCGGGTCCGTCCTACGAGCAGTACTTC; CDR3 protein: CASSRAAGPSYEQYF
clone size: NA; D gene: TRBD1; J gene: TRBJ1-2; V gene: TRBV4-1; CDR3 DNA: TGCGCCAGCAGTCCCGGACAGGGCCCTAGCGCTTCCTATGGCTACACCTTC; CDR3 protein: CASSPGQGPSASYGYTF
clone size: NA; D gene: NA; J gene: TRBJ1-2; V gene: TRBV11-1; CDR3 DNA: TGTGCCAGCAGCTTGCTAGGGGGCTATGGCTACACCTTC; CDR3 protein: CASSLLGGYGYTF
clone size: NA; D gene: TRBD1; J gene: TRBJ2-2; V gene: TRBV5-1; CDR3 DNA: TGCGCCAGCAGCTTGGGGGACAGGGGGAACACCGGGGAGCTGTTTTTT; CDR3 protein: CASSLGDRGNTGELFF
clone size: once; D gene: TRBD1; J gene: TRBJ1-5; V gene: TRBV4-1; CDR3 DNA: TGCGCCAGCAGCCAAGATTCCGGTGGGACAGGGGAGAATCAGCCCCAGCATTTT; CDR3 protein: CASSQDSGGTGENQPQHF
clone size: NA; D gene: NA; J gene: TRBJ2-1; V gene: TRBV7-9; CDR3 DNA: TGTGCCAGCAGCCGGGGGGCGGGGGTACCCTACAATGAGCAGTTCTTC; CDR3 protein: CASSRGAGVPYNEQFF
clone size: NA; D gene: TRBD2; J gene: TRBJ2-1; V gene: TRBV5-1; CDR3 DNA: TGCGCCAGCAGCTTGGTACTAGCGGTAAACAATGAGCAGTTCTTC; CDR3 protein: CASSLVLAVNNEQFF
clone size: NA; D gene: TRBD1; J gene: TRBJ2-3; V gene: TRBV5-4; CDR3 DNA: TGTGCCAGCAGGACCGGGACAGCCACAGATACGCAGTATTTT; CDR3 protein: CASRTGTATDTQYF
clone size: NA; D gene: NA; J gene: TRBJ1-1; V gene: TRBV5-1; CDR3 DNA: TGCGCCAGCAGTGCCGGAAGTGACAGCACTGAAGCTTTCTTT; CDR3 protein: CASSAGSDSTEAFF
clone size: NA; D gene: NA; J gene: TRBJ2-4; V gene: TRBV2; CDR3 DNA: TGTGCCAGTGGAGGGACTGTAATAGCCAAAAACATTCAGTACTTC; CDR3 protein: CASGGTVIAKNIQYF
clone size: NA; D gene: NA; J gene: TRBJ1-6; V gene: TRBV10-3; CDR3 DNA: TGTGCCATCAGGGACAAAAGCGATTCACCCCTCCACTTT; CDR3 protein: CAIRDKSDSPLHF
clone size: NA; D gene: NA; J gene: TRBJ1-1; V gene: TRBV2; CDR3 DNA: TGTGCCATTCAGACAGCTTCCATGAACACTGAAGCTTTCTTT; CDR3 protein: CAIQTASMNTEAFF
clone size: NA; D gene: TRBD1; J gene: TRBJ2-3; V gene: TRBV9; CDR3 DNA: TGTGCCAGCAGCGCCCGGGACAGTAACACAGATACGCAGTATTTT; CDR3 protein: CASSARDSNTDTQYF
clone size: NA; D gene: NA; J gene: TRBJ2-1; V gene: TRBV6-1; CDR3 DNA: TGTGCCAGCGGGGGGTTGTCCTACAATGAGCAGTTCTTC; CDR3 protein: CASGGLSYNEQFF
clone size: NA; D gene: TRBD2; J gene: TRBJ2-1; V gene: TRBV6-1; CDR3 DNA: TGTGCCAGCAGTGCGCGGGGGGGCTCCTACAATGAGCAGTTCTTC; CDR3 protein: CASSARGGSYNEQFF
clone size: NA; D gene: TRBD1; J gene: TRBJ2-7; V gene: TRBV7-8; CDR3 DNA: TGTGCCAGCACCCGACAGGGGGCCCTGCCCTACGAGCAGTACTTC; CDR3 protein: CASTRQGALPYEQYF
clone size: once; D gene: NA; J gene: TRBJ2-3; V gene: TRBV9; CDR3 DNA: TGTGCCAGCAGCGTCGGGAAGAGCACAGATACGCAGTATTTT; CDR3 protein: CASSVGKSTDTQYF
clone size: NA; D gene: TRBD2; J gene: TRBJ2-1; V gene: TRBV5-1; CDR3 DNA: TGCGCCAGCAGCTTAGCGGGGAATGAGCAGTTCTTC; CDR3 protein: CASSLAGNEQFF
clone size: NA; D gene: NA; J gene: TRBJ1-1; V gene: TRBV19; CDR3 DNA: TGTGCCAGTAGCCCACAGTGGATGAACACTGAAGCTTTCTTT; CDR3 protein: CASSPQWMNTEAFF
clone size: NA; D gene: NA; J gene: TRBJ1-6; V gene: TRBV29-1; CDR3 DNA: TGCAGCGCCCGAGAGAGAAACAATTCACCCCTCCACTTT; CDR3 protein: CSARERNNSPLHF
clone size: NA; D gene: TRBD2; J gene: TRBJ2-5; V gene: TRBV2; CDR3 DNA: TGTGCCAGCAGTGGGGCGGGGGGGCCGGGTGAGACCCAGTACTTC; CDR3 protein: CASSGAGGPGETQYF
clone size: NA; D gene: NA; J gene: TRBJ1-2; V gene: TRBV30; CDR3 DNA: TGTGCCTGGATGCGGGAGAACTATGGCTACACCTTC; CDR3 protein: CAWMRENYGYTF
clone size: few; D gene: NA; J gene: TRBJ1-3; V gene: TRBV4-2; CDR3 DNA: TGTGCCAGCAGCCCCCCCCCGGGTGTCGACTCTGGAAACACCATATATTTT; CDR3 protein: CASSPPPGVDSGNTIYF
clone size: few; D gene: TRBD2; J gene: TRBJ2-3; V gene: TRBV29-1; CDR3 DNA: TGCAGCATCAGCGGGGACACAGATACGCAGTATTTT; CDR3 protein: CSISGDTDTQYF
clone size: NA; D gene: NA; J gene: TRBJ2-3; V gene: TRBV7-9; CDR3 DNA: TGTGCCAGCAGCCAAAACACCCTGTCAGATACGCAGTATTTT; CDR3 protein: CASSQNTLSDTQYF
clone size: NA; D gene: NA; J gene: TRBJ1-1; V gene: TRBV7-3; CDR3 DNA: TGTGCCAGTAACAACGGGGGAGGGGGCACTGAAGCTTTCTTT; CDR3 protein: CASNNGGGGTEAFF
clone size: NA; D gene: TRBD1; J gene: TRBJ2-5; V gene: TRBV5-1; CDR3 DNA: TGCGCCAGCACCCTGACAGGGTCAGAGACCCAGTACTTC; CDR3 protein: CASTLTGSETQYF
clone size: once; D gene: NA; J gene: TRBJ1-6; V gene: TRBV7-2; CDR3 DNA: TGTGCCAGCAGGGAAAGGACAGCGACTTATTCACCCCTCCACTTT; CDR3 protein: CASRERTATYSPLHF
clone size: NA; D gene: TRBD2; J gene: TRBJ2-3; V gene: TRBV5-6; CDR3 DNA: TGTGCCAGCAGCACTCGGACTAGCGGCTACACAGATACGCAGTATTTT; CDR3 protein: CASSTRTSGYTDTQYF
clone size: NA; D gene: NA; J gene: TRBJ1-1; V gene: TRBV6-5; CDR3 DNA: TGTGCCAGCAGTTACCTAGGGAACACTGAAGCTTTCTTT; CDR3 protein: CASSYLGNTEAFF
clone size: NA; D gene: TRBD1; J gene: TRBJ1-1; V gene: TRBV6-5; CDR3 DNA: TGTGCCAGCAGGGGGGACAGCTCAAACACTGAAGCTTTCTTT; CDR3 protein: CASRGDSSNTEAFF
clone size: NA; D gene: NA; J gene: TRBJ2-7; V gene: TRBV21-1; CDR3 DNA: TGTGCCAGCAGCAAAACGGGACAGGGGAAGATTTGCGAGCAGTACTTC; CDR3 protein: CASSKTGQGKICEQYF
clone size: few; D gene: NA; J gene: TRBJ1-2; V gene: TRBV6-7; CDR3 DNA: TGTGCCAGCAGTTACTCGATTCCAAGCGGCTACACCTTC; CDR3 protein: CASSYSIPSGYTF
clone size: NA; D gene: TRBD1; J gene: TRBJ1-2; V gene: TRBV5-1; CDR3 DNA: TGCGCCAGCAGCGAGGGGACAGAGGTGTACTATGGCTACACCTTC; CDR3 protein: CASSEGTEVYYGYTF
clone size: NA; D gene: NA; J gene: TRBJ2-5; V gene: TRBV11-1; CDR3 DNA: TGTGCCAGCAGCGGAGGGGTATTGGAGACCCAGTACTTC; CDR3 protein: CASSGGVLETQYF
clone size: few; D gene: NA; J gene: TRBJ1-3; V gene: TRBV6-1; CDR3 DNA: TGTGCCAGCACTAGGACTCCTGGAAACACCATATATTTT; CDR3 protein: CASTRTPGNTIYF
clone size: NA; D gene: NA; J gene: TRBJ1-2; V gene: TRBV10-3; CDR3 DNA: TGTGCCATCAGTGAAGGGGGGGCCGATGTCTACACCTTC; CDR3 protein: CAISEGGADVYTF
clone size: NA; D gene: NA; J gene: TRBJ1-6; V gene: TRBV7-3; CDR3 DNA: TGTGCCAGCAGACGTAATGGAGGGGCGGATAATTCACCCCTCCACTTT; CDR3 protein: CASRRNGGADNSPLHF
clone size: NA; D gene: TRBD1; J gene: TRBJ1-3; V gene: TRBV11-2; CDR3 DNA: TGTGCCAGCAGCTTAGCCGTAGACAGGGGGACTTCTGGAAACACCATATATTTT; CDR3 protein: CASSLAVDRGTSGNTIYF
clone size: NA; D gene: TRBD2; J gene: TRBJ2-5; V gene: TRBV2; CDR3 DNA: TGTGCCAGCAGTGTGCTAGCGGGGGGACAAGAGACCCAGTACTTC; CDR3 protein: CASSVLAGGQETQYF
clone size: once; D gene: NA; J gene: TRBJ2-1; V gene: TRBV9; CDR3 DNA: TGTGCCAGCAGCCCCTCGGGGGACTCCTACAATGAGCAGTTCTTC; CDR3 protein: CASSPSGDSYNEQFF
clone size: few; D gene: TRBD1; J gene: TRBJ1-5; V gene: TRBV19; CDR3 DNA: TGTGCCAGCGGGACAGGGGATCAGCCCCAGCATTTT; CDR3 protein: CASGTGDQPQHF
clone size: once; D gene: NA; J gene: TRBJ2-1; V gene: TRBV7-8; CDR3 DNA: TGTGCCAGCAGCTTAGCGACCGGGGATGAGCAGTTCTTC; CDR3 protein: CASSLATGDEQFF
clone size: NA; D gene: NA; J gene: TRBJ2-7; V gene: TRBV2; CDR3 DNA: TGTGCCAGCAGGACAGCACTCTACGAGCAGTACTTC; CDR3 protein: CASRTALYEQYF
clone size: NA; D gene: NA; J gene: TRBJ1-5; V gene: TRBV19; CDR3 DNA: TGTGCCAGTAGTATTGGGGGGACGTATAGCAATCAGCCCCAGCATTTT; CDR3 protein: CASSIGGTYSNQPQHF